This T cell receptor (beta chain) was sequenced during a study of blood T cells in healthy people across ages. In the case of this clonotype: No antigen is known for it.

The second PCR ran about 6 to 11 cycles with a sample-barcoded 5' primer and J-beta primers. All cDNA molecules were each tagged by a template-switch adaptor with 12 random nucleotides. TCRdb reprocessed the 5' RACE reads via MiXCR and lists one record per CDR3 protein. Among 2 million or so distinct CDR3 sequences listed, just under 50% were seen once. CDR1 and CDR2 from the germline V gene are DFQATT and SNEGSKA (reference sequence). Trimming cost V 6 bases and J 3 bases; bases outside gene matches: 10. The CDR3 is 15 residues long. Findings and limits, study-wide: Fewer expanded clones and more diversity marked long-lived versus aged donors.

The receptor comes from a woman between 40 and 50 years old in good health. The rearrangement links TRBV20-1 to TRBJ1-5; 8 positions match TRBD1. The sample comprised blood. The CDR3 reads CSAPGQEGNNQPQHF. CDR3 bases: TGCAGTGCCCCGGGACAGGAAGGGAACAATCAGCCCCAGCATTTT.